The clone carrying this TCR beta chain was seen a single time. Germline values: CDR1 SGHNT, CDR2 YYREEE (reference sequence). V was clipped by 0 bases and J by 3 bases, with 9 bases between them. This CDR3 is 14 amino acids long. This sample is part of a study of pediatric ulcerative colitis. Data came from immunoSEQ multiplex PCR; TCRdb stores just in-frame clones and leaves some out. The sample contains about 34,000 clones, roughly 71% of which appear only once. One to two pinch biopsies were taken from the rectum during colonoscopy. The TCR comes from a boy between 10 and 17 years old with severe ulcerative colitis. The chain uses TRBV5-4 and TRBJ1-1; D remains unclear. Sequencing used gut tissue. The CDR3 nucleotides are TGTGCCAGCAGCTTGGGCGGAGAATACACTGAAGCTTTCTTT. It is translated as CASSLGGEYTEAFF.